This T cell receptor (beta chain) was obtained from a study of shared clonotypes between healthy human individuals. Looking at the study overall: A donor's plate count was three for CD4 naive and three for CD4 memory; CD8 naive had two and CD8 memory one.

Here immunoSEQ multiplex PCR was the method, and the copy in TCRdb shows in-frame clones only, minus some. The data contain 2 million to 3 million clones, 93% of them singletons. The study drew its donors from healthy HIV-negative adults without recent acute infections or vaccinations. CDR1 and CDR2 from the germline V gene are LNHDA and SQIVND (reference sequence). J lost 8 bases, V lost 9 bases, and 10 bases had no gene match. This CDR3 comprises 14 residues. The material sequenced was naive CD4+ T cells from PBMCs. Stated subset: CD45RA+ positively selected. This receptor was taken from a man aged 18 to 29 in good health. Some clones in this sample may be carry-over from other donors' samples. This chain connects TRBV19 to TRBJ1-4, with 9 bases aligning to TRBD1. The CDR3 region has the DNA TGTGCCAGCGATGGACAGGGGAGGGCGGAAAAACTGTTTTTT. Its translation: CASDGQGRAEKLFF.